This TCR beta chain stems from a study of T-cell memory formation after mild COVID-19. As regards this clonotype: The antigen is unknown.

Whole-study results and caveats: The CD4+ clones that contracted clustered mainly within CM and EM, and the CD8+ clones concentrated in EMRA. Several responding clones turned up in pre-infection memory, indicating that cross-reactive memory may have taken part. Day 15 to 85 contractors were CD4/CD8 balanced; later expanders leaned CD4+.

In TCRdb, the 5' RACE reads were re-called with MiXCR into one record per CDR3 protein. The sample has more than 250,000 distinct CDR3 sequences, more than 15% seen once. The CDR3 is 14 residues long. From germline, CDR1 is SGHTS and CDR2 YDEGEE. Trimming stripped 1 base from V and 2 bases from J, with 9 bases between. Sequencing used PBMCs or a T cell subset sorted from them (not recorded which). The rearrangement links TRBV5-8 to TRBJ1-2; D gene uncertain. The sequence derives from a man aged 18 to 29 who had mild COVID-19 (a few samples of this study predate the infection). Cell type and time point are not known. Here the CDR3 reads CASSLPPGNYGYTF. In DNA form, the CDR3 reads TGTGCCAGCAGCTTGCCGCCGGGAAACTATGGCTACACCTTC.